The source of this T cell receptor (beta chain) is a study of technical replicates of blood from a handful of donors. Repertoires were generated with immunoSEQ multiplex PCR, while TCRdb's copy carries only in-frame clones and drops some. The table lists 30,000 to 40,000 clones, approximately 92% of them singletons, with around 3.9% in the top ten. Trimming at V came to 5 bases and at J to 0 bases, leaving 7 bases not matched to a gene. Germline CDR1 and CDR2: SGHNT and YYREEE (reference sequence). The CDR3 runs 15 residues. The sample taken for sequencing was PBMCs. J is TRBJ2-5 and V is TRBV5-4, with 7 bases aligning to TRBD2. This sequence was found in a human donor in good health. Some clones in this sample may be carry-over from other donors' samples. CDR3 sequence reads: CASSSSGMYQETQYF. DNA for the CDR3: TGTGCCAGCAGTTCTAGCGGAATGTACCAAGAGACCCAGTACTTC.